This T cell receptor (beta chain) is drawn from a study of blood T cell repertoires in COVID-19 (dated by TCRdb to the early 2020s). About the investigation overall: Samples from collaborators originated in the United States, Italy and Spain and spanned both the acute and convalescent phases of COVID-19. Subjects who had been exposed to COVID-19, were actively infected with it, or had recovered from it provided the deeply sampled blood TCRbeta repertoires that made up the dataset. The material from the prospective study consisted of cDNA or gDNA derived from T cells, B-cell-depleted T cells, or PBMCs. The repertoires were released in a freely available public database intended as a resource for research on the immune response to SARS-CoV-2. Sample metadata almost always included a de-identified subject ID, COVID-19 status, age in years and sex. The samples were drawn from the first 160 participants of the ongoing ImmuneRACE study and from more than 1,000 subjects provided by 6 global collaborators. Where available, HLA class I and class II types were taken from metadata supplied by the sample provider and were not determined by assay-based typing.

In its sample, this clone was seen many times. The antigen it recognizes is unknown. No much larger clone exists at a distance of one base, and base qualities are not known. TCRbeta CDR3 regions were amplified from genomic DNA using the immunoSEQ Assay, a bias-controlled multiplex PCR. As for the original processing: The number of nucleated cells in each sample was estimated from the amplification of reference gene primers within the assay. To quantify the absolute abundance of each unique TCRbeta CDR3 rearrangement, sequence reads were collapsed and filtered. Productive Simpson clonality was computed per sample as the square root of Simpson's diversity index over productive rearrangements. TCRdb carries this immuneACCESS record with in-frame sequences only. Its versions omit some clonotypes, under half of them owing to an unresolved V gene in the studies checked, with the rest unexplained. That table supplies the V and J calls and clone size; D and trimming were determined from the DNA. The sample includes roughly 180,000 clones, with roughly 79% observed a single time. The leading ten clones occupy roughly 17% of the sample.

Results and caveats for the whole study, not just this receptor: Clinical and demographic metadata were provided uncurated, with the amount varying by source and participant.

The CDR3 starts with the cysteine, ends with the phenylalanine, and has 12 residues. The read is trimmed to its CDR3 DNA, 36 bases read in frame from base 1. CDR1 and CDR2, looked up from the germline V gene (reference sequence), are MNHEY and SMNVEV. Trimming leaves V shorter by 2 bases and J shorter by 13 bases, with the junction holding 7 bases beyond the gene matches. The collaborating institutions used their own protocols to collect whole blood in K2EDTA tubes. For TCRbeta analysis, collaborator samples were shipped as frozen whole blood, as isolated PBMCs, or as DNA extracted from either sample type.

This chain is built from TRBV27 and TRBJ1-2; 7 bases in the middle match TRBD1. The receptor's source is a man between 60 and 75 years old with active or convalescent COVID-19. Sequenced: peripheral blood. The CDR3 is CASSLIGQEVTF. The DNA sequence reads TGTGCCAGCAGTTTAATAGGACAGGAAGTCACCTTC.